This T cell receptor (beta chain) appears in the sequencing data of a study of blood T cell repertoires in COVID-19. The repertoire was sequenced with immunoSEQ multiplex PCR; TCRdb's copy has only in-frame clones and lacks some. The sample carries approximately 350,000 clones, about nine tenths recorded once. Per germline, CDR1 LNHNV and CDR2 YYDKDF (reference sequence). The CDR3 totals 18 residues. With V trimmed by 0 bases and J by 2 bases, 10 bases remained unmatched. This TCR was sampled from a woman in her seventies with COVID-19, enrolled during active disease. V and J are TRBV15 and TRBJ2-5; 9 bases line up with TRBD2. The source material was peripheral blood. In DNA, the CDR3 is TGTGCCACCAGCAGAGAATTTACTAGCGGGCAAGAACAAGAGACCCAGTACTTC. Encoded protein: CATSREFTSGQEQETQYF.